The T cell receptor beta chain under discussion was sequenced for a study of shared clonotypes between healthy human individuals. The study's findings and limits: The sharing of about 5% of naive CD4 clonotypes was seen across a handful of donors.

The trim removed 3 bases at V and 4 bases at J, leaving 5 bases unmatched. Germline V lookup: CDR1 LGHNA, CDR2 YSLEER. The CDR3 has 15 amino acids. The donors, all of them Caucasian adults, lived in Nashville, Tennessee. Details on this clone: Its specificity is unknown.

The table came from immunoSEQ multiplex PCR; TCRdb's copy has only in-frame clones and leaves some out. Of around 2,000,000 clones in the sample, over 85% are singletons; the top ten hold 0.1% to 0.15%. The chain combines TRBV4-3 with TRBJ2-5; the match to TRBD1 covers 10 bases. Sample: naive CD4+ T cells sorted from blood. As for subset: CD45RA+ positively selected. The sequence was collected from a man between 18 and 29 years old in good health. CDR3 sequence reads: CASSHDRGRGETQYF. In nucleotides, the CDR3 is TGCGCCAGCAGCCATGACAGGGGGCGCGGAGAGACCCAGTACTTC.